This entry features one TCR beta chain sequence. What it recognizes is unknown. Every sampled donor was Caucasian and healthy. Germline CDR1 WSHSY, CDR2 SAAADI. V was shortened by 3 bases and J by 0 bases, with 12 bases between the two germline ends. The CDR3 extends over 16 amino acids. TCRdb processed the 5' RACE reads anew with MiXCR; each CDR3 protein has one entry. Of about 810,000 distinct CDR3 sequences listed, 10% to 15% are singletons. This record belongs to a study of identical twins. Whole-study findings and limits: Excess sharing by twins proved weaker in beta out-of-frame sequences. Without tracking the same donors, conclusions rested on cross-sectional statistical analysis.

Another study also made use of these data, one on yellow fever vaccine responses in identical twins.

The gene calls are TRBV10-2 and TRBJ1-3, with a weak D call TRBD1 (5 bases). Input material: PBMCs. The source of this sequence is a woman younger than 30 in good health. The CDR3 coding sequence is TGCGCCAGCAGTGACCGGGACGGATTCTCTGGAAACACCATATATTTT. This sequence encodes CASSDRDGFSGNTIYF.